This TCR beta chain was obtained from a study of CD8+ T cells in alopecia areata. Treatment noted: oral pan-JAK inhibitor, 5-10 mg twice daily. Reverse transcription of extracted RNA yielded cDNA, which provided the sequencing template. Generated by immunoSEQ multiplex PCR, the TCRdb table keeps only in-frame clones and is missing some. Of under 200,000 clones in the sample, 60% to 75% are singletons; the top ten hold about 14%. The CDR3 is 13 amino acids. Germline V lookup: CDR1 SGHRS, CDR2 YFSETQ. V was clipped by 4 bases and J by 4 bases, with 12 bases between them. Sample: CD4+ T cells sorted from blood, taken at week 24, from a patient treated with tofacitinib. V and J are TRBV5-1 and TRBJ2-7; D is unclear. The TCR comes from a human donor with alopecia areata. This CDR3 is CASSLTLGYEQYF. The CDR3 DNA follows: TGCGCCAGCAGCCTCACTTTGGGATACGAGCAGTACTTC.